These T cell receptor beta chains were read from a single sample in a study of blood T cell repertoires in COVID-19. Only in-frame clones appear in the TCRdb table, and some are missing; sequencing was by immunoSEQ multiplex PCR. The sample lists about 86,000 clones, roughly 86% occurring once. The specimen was peripheral blood. These receptors came from a woman of 80 years or more with acute or convalescent COVID-19. Both conserved end residues are part of each CDR3.

>TRBV4-1|13|TRBJ2-7
CASSQDRTYEQYF
>TRBV2|12|TRBJ2-3
CASGTTPDTQYF
>TRBV19|16|TRBJ2-1
CASSTPERGPYNEQFF
>TRBV18|14|TRBJ1-5
CASSIGQELMPQHF
>TRBV5-4|17|TRBJ1-2
CASSLGGLTGSNYGYTF
>TRBV19|15|TRBJ2-5
CASSTSRQGLLAQYF
>TRBV6-6|14|TRBJ2-3
CASSYGGEINTQYF
>TRBV7-8|14|TRBJ2-7
CASRRGGPINEQYF
>TRBV27|15|TRBJ1-5
CASRLSWDNNQPQHF
>TRBV6-5|15|TRBJ1-3
CASKVGWSSGNTIYF
>TRBV19|15|TRBJ2-7
CASSIMGTGNYEQYF
>TRBV29-1|13|TRBJ2-2
CSVVGGGHGELFF
>TRBV12-3/TRBV12-4|13|TRBJ2-5
CASSLLGGETQYF
>TRBV9|16|TRBJ2-1
CASSSQGASWGREQFF
>TRBV5-1|16|TRBJ1-2
CASSPPDSLGGYGYTF
>TRBV19|15|TRBJ2-2
CASSISVGARRELFF
>TRBV7-2|15|TRBJ2-7
CASSPSGKSSYEQYF
>TRBV18|17|TRBJ2-3
CASSLETPFLGADTQYF
>TRBV6-6|14|TRBJ1-3
CASRPGFSGNTIYF
>TRBV29-1|14|TRBJ2-5
CSVVPPSEKETQYF
>TRBV27|13|TRBJ2-1
CASRLQGHNEQFF
>TRBV20-1|13|TRBJ2-3
CSASSRVRDTQYF
>TRBV20-1|16|TRBJ1-4
CSASGTRQGQNEKLFF
>TRBV7-9|14|TRBJ1-6
CASRMTGGHSPLHF
>TRBV9|16|TRBJ1-3
CASTGGALSSGNTIYF
>TRBV12-3/TRBV12-4|11|TRBJ1-1
CASRTRAGAFF
>TRBV3-1/TRBV3-2|12|TRBJ1-5
CASTGPGEPQHF
>TRBV11-2|14|TRBJ2-7
CASSKGQGTYEQYF
>TRBV7-9|13|TRBJ1-5
CASSETGHSPQHF
>TRBV19|14|TRBJ1-2
CASSLTGGSHGYTF
>TRBV6-6|15|TRBJ2-5
CASSPSGAGQETQYF
>TRBV13|15|TRBJ2-5
CASSLGLAGQETQYF
>TRBV5-5|14|TRBJ2-7
CASSLDRVVYEQYF
>TRBV5-1|15|TRBJ1-5
CASSLTGLPNQPQHF
>TRBV19|12|TRBJ1-1
CATLGGNTEAFF
>TRBV11-2|17|TRBJ2-1
CASSLGTSGSSYNEQFF
>TRBV6-5|12|TRBJ2-7
CASLAGAYEQYF
>TRBV2|16|TRBJ2-1
CASSEGTSGGDNEQFF
>TRBV3-1/TRBV3-2|14|TRBJ2-7
CASSPSSGTYEQYF
>TRBV10-3|15|TRBJ2-3
CAISGSGEASDTQYF
>TRBV18|16|TRBJ2-1
CASSPDSWRVGAEQFF
>TRBV27|15|TRBJ1-3
CASSLGGAPGNTIYF
>TRBV13|15|TRBJ1-4
CASSLPNSRGEKLFF
>TRBV11-2|13|TRBJ2-1
CASSLDLRNEQFF
>TRBV5-4|13|TRBJ2-3
CASRPITTDTQYF
>TRBV27|16|TRBJ2-7
CASSLSTSGGAGEQYF
>TRBV19|13|TRBJ2-7
CASSSKSDYEQYF
>TRBV2|14|TRBJ1-6
CASSAGQANSPLHF